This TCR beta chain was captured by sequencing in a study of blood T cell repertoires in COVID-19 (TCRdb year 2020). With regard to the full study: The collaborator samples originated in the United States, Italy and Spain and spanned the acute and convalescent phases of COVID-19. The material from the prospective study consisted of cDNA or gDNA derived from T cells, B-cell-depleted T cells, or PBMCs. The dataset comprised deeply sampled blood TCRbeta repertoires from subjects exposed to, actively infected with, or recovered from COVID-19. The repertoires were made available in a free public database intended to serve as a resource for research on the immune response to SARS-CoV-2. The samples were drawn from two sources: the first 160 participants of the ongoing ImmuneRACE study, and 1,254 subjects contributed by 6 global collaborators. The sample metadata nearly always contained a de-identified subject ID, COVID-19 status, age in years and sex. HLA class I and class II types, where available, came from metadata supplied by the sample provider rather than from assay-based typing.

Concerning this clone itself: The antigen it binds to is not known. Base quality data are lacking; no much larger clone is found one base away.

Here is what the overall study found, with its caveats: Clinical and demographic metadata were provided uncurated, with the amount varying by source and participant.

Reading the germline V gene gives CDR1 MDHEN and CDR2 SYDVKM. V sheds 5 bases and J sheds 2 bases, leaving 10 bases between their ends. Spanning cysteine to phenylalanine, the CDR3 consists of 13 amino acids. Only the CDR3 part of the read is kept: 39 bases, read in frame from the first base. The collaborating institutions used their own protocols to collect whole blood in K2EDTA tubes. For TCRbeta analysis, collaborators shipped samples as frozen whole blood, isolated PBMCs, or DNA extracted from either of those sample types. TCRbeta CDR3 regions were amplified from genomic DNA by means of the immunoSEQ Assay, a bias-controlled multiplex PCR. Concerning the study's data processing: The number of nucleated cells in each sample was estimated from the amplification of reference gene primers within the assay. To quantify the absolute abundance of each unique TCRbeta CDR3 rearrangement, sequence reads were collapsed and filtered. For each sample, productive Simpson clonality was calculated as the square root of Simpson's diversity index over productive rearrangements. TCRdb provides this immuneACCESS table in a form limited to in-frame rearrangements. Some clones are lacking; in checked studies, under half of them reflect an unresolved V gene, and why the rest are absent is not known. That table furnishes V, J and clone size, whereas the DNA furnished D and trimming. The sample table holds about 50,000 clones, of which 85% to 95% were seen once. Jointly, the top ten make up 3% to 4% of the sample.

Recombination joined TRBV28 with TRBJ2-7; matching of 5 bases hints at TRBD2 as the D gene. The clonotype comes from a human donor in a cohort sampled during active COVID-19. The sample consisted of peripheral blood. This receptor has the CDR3 CASSLEGTYEQYF. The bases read TGTGCCAGCAGTCTAGAGGGCACCTACGAGCAGTACTTC.